This T cell receptor beta chain was found in a study of blood T cell repertoires in COVID-19. For the study at large: Specimens from acute and convalescent COVID-19 originated in the United States, Italy and Spain.

In the original processing: How many nucleated cells were present was estimated from reference gene primer amplification. Produced via immunoSEQ multiplex PCR; TCRdb's table is partial and in-frame only. That table furnishes V, J and clone size, whereas the DNA furnished D and trimming. The sample consists of roughly 50,000 clones, 89% of them appearing once. The CDR3 covers 13 residues. From germline, CDR1 is GTSNPN and CDR2 SVGIG (reference sequence). V was trimmed by 4 bases and J by 7 bases, leaving 17 bases between them. The specimen sequenced was peripheral blood. This TCR was sampled from a human donor in a cohort sampled during active COVID-19. The chain uses TRBV30 and TRBJ2-7, with a possible D match to TRBD2 (6 bases). CDR3 sequence: CAWTPGLRGEQYF. DNA for the CDR3: TGTGCCTGGACTCCCGGCCTTCGGGGGGAGCAGTACTTC. Full variable domain (rest looked up from reference TRBV30 and TRBJ2-7): SQTIHQWPATLVQPVGSPLSLECTVEGTSNPNLYWYRQAAGRGLQLLFYSVGIGQISSEVPQNLSASRPQDRQFILSSKKLLLSDSGFYLCAWTPGLRGEQYFGPGTRLTVT.